Below are 22 T cell receptor beta chains sequenced from a single sample in a study of blood T cell repertoires in COVID-19. The data were produced by immunoSEQ multiplex PCR, yet TCRdb's version contains in-frame clones alone and is incomplete. The table includes some 120,000 clones, roughly 90% detected once. Sequencing was carried out using peripheral blood. The receptor set was obtained from a man between 50 and 59 years old with acute or convalescent COVID-19.

CDR3: CASTSGTGFSEQYF. As DNA, the CDR3 is TGTGCCAGCACCTCGGGGACAGGGTTTTCCGAGCAGTACTTC. The chain carries TRBV5-5 and TRBJ2-7; 9 nucleotides match TRBD1. J was trimmed by 6 bases and V by 6 bases; bases with no gene match: 10. This CDR3 has 14 residues. Germline CDR1 is SGHKS and CDR2 is YYEKEE (reference sequence).

The chain is built from TRBV10-2 and TRBJ1-6; possible D gene TRBD1, 5 bases. The CDR3 covers 16 residues. Germline V lookup: CDR1 WSHSY, CDR2 SAAADI. V lost 0 bases and J 7 bases, leaving 13 bases between the germline ends. The CDR3 region has the DNA TGCGCCAGCAGTGAGTCCACGGGGGTAGGCAATTCACCCCTCCACTTT. Amino acid sequence: CASSESTGVGNSPLHF.

CDR3: CASSQVVGGEQFF. The CDR3 region has the DNA TGTGCCAGCAGCCAAGTGGTAGGGGGCGAGCAGTTCTTC. The rearrangement joins TRBV3-1 (or the pseudogene TRBV3-2) to TRBJ2-1; 7 nucleotides align to TRBD1. In germline, CDR1 is LGHDT, CDR2 YNNKEL (reference sequence). The CDR3 consists of 13 residues. V lost 1 base to trimming and J lost 10 bases; unmatched junction nucleotides: 4.

This rearrangement joins TRBV3-1 (or the pseudogene TRBV3-2) to TRBJ1-4, with 8 bases aligning to TRBD1. Losses at the gene ends were 5 bases for V and 3 bases for J; bases not matched to a gene: 8. The germline V gene encodes CDR1 LGHDT and CDR2 YNNKEL (reference sequence). The CDR3 consists of 16 residues. This chain's CDR3 is CASSNSGTGSNEKLFF. In DNA, the CDR3 is TGTGCCAGCAGCAATTCCGGGACAGGCTCTAATGAAAAACTGTTTTTT.

The chain has TRBV19 and TRBJ2-1, with 7 bases that match TRBD1. Germline V gene data show CDR1 as LNHDA and CDR2 as SQIVND (reference sequence). After removal of 4 bases from V and 10 bases from J, the junction contained 16 bases not matched to a gene. This CDR3 is built from 16 residues. CDR3 coding DNA: TGTGCCAGTAGTACTTCAAACAGGGGTAACCTTCGGGAGCAGTTCTTC. Translated, it gives CASSTSNRGNLREQFF.

This sequence joins TRBV12-3 or TRBV12-4 and TRBJ2-7, with no clear D. This CDR3 has 13 amino acids. V lost 2 bases, J lost 0 bases, and 5 bases lay in between. CDR3: CASSLRSSYEQYF. The DNA of the CDR3 is TGTGCCAGCAGTTTACGGAGCTCCTACGAGCAGTACTTC.

This chain links TRBV24-1 with TRBJ1-2; TRBD1 is a possible D gene (6 bases). V lost 0 bases and J 8 bases, leaving 12 bases between the germline ends. CDR1 is KGHDR and CDR2 is SFDVKD in the germline V gene. This CDR3 has 14 amino acids. For the CDR3, the DNA is TGTGCCACCAGTGATTTGACCTCAGGGGTAGGCTACACCTTC. Protein product: CATSDLTSGVGYTF.

V usage is TRBV30 and J usage is TRBJ2-3; TRBD2 aligns across 10 bases. V lost 7 bases to trimming and J lost 2 bases; unmatched junction nucleotides: 9. CDR1 is GTSNPN and CDR2 is SVGIG in the germline V gene (reference sequence). The CDR3 runs 15 residues. Written as DNA, the CDR3 is TGTGCCTTTACGTTAGCGGGAGGAATCACAGATACGCAGTATTTT. Translating gives CAFTLAGGITDTQYF.

The V gene is TRBV19, the J gene TRBJ2-3; 10 positions agree with TRBD2. The CDR3 length is 15 residues. The V gene's germline CDR1 is LNHDA and CDR2 SQIVND (reference sequence). The junction had 3 bases not matched to a gene; V was cut back by 4 bases and J by 2 bases. CDR3 region: CASSRSGRATDTQYF. The CDR3 nucleotides read TGTGCCAGTAGTAGGAGCGGGAGGGCCACAGATACGCAGTATTTT.

DNA for the CDR3: TGTGCCAGCAGCTTGGTGACTGGTAATGAGCAGTTCTTC. It codes for CASSLVTGNEQFF. This sequence joins TRBV7-2 and TRBJ2-1; D ambiguous. This CDR3 region has 13 residues. The germline V and J ends were trimmed by 3 bases and 7 bases, with 10 bases remaining between them. The germline CDR1 and CDR2 sequences are SGHTA and FQGNSA.

This clone was counted once. The rearrangement uses TRBV14 and TRBJ2-1; 7 bases match TRBD1. CDR1 and CDR2 (germline): SGHDN, FVKESK. J lost 2 bases, V lost 1 base, and 2 bases had no gene match. This CDR3 comprises 15 residues. In DNA, the CDR3 is TGTGCCAGCAGCCAAGGACAGGGAGCCTACAATGAGCAGTTCTTC. It yields the protein CASSQGQGAYNEQFF.

This clone has just one count. The V gene is TRBV6-5, the J gene TRBJ1-5, with D unclear. The CDR3 covers 14 residues. Trimming shortened V by 7 bases and J by 3 bases, and 13 bases separated the two germline ends. Per germline, CDR1 MNHEY and CDR2 SVGAGI. The CDR3 coding sequence is TGTGCCAGCATCACCGGGATCTACAATCAGCCCCAGCATTTT. Translation gives CASITGIYNQPQHF.

V and J are TRBV6-2 or TRBV6-3 and TRBJ2-1, with 7 nucleotides matching TRBD2. V dropped 5 bases and J dropped 10; count of bases not matched to a gene: 14. Germline CDR1 MNHEY, CDR2 SVGEGT. The CDR3 contains 15 residues. CDR3 DNA sequence: TGTGCCAGCAGTAAGCCCCCCCTTTCGGGAGGAGAGCAGTTCTTC. Amino acid sequence: CASSKPPLSGGEQFF.

This chain connects TRBV10-2 to TRBJ1-6; the D gene is possibly TRBD1 (5 bases). V lost 4 bases and J 5 bases, leaving 15 bases between the germline ends. Germline lookup yields CDR1 WSHSY and CDR2 SAAADI. CDR3 length: 16 residues. The CDR3 DNA is TGCGCCAGCAGTGTAGCTCGCCAGGGCGATAATTCACCCCTCCACTTT. It is translated as CASSVARQGDNSPLHF.

This clone occurred a few times. This chain joins TRBV4-1 and TRBJ1-6; 10 bases are a match to TRBD1. In germline, CDR1 is MGHRA, CDR2 YSYEKL. The CDR3 loop spans 16 amino acids. Losses at the gene ends were 0 bases for V and 8 bases for J; bases not matched to a gene: 4. The CDR3 region is CASSQEIGTGDSPLHF. CDR3 in DNA: TGCGCCAGCAGCCAAGAGATCGGGACAGGGGATTCACCCCTCCACTTT.

The chain couples TRBV7-9 to TRBJ2-7, with D tentatively TRBD2 (6 bases). The ends were cut back, 1 base at V and 0 bases at J, with 19 bases in the middle. In germline, CDR1 is SEHNR, CDR2 FQNEAQ (reference sequence). The CDR3 is made up of 18 amino acids. CDR3 bases: TGTGCCAGCAGCTTAGTGGGTATCGGGCGGGAAATCTCCTACGAGCAGTACTTC. This encodes CASSLVGIGREISYEQYF.

The rearrangement links TRBV3-1 (or the pseudogene TRBV3-2) to TRBJ1-4, with D possibly matching TRBD1 (6 bases). CDR3 size: 17 residues. Germline CDR1 reads LGHDT; CDR2 reads YNNKEL (reference sequence). V was shortened by 3 bases and J by 2 bases, with 16 bases between the two germline ends. The CDR3 DNA reads as TGTGCCAGCAGCCAGCGGGGGGCCCTAACTACTAATGAAAAACTGTTTTTT. Its translation is CASSQRGALTTNEKLFF.

This chain joins TRBV5-1 and TRBJ1-2, with 8 nucleotides matching TRBD1. CDR3 size: 16 residues. The germline CDR1 and CDR2 sequences are SGHRS and YFSETQ. After removal of 0 bases from V and 4 bases from J, the junction contained 8 bases not matched to a gene. Written as DNA, the CDR3 is TGCGCCAGCAGCTTGGAGTCGGCAGGGGGCACCTATGGCTACACCTTC. It codes for CASSLESAGGTYGYTF.

The gene calls are TRBV3-1 (or the pseudogene TRBV3-2) and TRBJ1-1; TRBD1 aligns across 11 bases. Germline lookup yields CDR1 LGHDT and CDR2 YNNKEL (reference sequence). The CDR3 totals 15 residues. J was trimmed by 6 bases and V by 2 bases; bases with no gene match: 5. CDR3 protein: CASSQLGQGAAEAFF. The CDR3 coding sequence is TGTGCCAGCAGCCAACTAGGACAGGGGGCGGCTGAAGCTTTCTTT.

In this sample, this clone turned up once. The chain uses TRBV5-4 and TRBJ2-5; the match to TRBD2 covers 12 bases. The CDR3 has 15 residues. Per germline, CDR1 SGHNT and CDR2 YYREEE (reference sequence). The V gene end was trimmed by 4 bases and the J gene end by 5 bases; junction bases not matched to a gene: 6. The CDR3 protein is CASSETSGSFETQYF. As DNA, the CDR3 is TGTGCCAGCAGCGAGACTAGCGGGAGTTTCGAGACCCAGTACTTC.

For this clone: The same CDR3 also results from other DNA sequences found in this sample. CDR3 nucleotides: TGTGCCAGCAGCTTACGCGGGAGCTCCTACAATGAGCAGTTCTTC. This translates into CASSLRGSSYNEQFF. The chain uses TRBV7-2 and TRBJ2-1; TRBD2 matches at 7 bases. The CDR3 covers 15 residues. The V gene's germline CDR1 is SGHTA and CDR2 FQGNSA. The J segment lost 0 bases and the V segment lost 2 bases, leaving 1 base of the junction unmatched.

With respect to this clone: Germline is not matched at one junction end, which may reflect a read error. The rearrangement links TRBV6-2 or TRBV6-3 to TRBJ2-6; D gene ambiguous. Germline-derived CDR1 and CDR2 are MNHEY and SVGEGT. The CDR3 totals 15 residues. DNA for the CDR3: TGTGCCAGCAGCCCCGGGTACTCTGGTGCCAACGTCCTGACTTTC. It specifies CASSPGYSGANVLTF.